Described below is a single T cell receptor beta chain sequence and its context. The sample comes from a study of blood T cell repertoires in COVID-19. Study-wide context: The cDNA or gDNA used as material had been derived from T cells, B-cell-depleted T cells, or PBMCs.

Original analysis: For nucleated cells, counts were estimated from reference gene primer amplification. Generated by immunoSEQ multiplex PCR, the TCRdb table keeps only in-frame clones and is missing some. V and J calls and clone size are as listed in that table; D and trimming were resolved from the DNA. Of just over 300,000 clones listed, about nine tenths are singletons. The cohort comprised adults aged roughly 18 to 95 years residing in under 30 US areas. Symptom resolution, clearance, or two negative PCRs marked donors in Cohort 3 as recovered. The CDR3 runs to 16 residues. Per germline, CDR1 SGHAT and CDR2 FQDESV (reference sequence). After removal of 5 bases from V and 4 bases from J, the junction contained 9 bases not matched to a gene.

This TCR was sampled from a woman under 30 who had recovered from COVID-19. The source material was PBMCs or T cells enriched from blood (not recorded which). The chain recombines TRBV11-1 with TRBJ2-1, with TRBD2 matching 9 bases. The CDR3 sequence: CASSLGAGGEYNEQFF. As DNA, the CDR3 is TGTGCCAGCAGCCTTGGGGCGGGAGGGGAGTACAATGAGCAGTTCTTC.